This TCR beta chain stems from a study of T cells in Graves' hyperthyroidism and ophthalmopathy. This sample holds PBMCs from less than 11 ml fresh peripheral blood. Amplified TCR beta CDR3 regions derived from RNA transcripts. First-round RT-PCR targeting the TCR CDR3 was performed with the HTBI primer set. TCRdb ran MiXCR on the multiplex PCR reads and lists one entry per CDR3 protein. The profile shows more than 350,000 distinct CDR3 sequences, about 17% of them singletons. Germline V gene lookup returns CDR1 DFQATT and CDR2 SNEGSKA (reference sequence). CDR3 length: 15 residues. Trimming removed 5 bases from V and 2 bases from J, with 16 bases in between.

This TCR derives from a woman aged 30 to 39 with Graves' hyperthyroidism that later progressed to Graves' ophthalmopathy. J is TRBJ1-3 and V is TRBV20-1; D might be TRBD1 (6 bases). The sample was blood. The CDR3 here is CSARGGGAAGNTIYF. The DNA for the CDR3 is TGCAGTGCTCGAGGCGGGGGGGCCGCTGGAAACACCATATATTTT.